The clone carrying this TCR beta chain was detected ten times or more. Diagnosis of hyperthyroidism was new in patients aged 18 to 65, and its duration was under 2 months. PBMCs were derived from 10 ml fresh peripheral blood. This sample is drawn from a study of T cells in Graves' hyperthyroidism and ophthalmopathy. Study context: Specimen type is peripheral blood, collected at initial diagnosis prior to any treatment.

This CDR3 has 14 residues. The V end lost 2 bases, the J end lost 3 bases, and 9 bases lay between the germline ends. In germline, CDR1 is MNHEY, CDR2 SMNVEV (reference sequence). RNA transcripts gave rise to amplified TCR beta CDR3 regions. TCR CDR3 regions were first amplified by RT-PCR with HTBI primers. TCRdb analysed the multiplex PCR reads with MiXCR anew, one entry per CDR3 protein. The sample shows 210,000 or so distinct CDR3 sequences, about a sixth of them seen only once. The chain has TRBV27 and TRBJ2-3; unclear D gene. The receptor was isolated from a man aged 45-65 years with Graves' hyperthyroidism. Sequenced material: blood. The CDR3 spells CASSLAATTDTQYF. CDR3 DNA: TGTGCCAGCAGTTTAGCGGCAACGACAGATACGCAGTATTTT.